A single T cell receptor (beta chain) is shown here with its context. The antigen is undetermined. This sample stems from a study of OX40 agonist ivuxolimab in advanced cancers. Whole-study findings and limits: Researchers report that CD8+ T cells had, on average, more expanded clones than CD4+.

The CDR3 has 16 amino acids. The V end lost 1 base, the J end lost 2 bases, and 12 bases lay between the germline ends. CDR1 is SGHNT and CDR2 is YENEEA in the germline V gene. Clones were read by immunoSEQ multiplex PCR, and TCRdb kept only the in-frame ones, dropping some. This sample has over 80,000 clones, with just over 90% found just once. This rearrangement joins TRBV11-3 to TRBJ2-1; D may be TRBD2 (6 bases). This specimen was CD4+ or CD8+ T cells sorted from blood, taken in a trial of the OX40 agonist ivuxolimab. The clonotype was recovered from an adult with an advanced solid tumor such as melanoma, head and neck, liver or kidney cancer. This CDR3 reads CASSLGGLAPYNEQFF. The DNA for the CDR3 is TGTGCCAGCAGCTTAGGGGGTCTAGCGCCCTACAATGAGCAGTTCTTC.